This T cell receptor beta chain was recorded in a study of response to subunit inactivated influenza vaccine. A single record per CDR3 protein comes from TCRdb applying MiXCR to the RT-PCR reads. The repertoire has under 950,000 distinct CDR3 sequences, less than 25% of them found once; the top ten carry 10%. The CDR3 totals 15 residues. Germline V gene lookup returns CDR1 SEHNR and CDR2 FQNEAQ (reference sequence). V was pared by 4 bases and J by 5 bases, with 10 bases of the junction left unmatched. The chain is built from TRBV7-9 and TRBJ2-5; TRBD2 matches 7 bases. Sample: PBMCs from blood, taken 5 days after vaccination. This TCR came from a man aged 50 to 60 who received an inactivated influenza vaccine. CDR3 nucleotides: TGTGCCAGCAGCTCTCACGGGGGGATCACGGAGACCCAGTACTTC. Residues: CASSSHGGITETQYF. Variable domain in full (rest from reference TRBV7-9 and TRBJ2-5): DTGVSQNPRHKITKRGQNVTFRCDPISEHNRLYWYRQTLGQGPEFLTYFQNEAQLEKSRLLSDRFSAERPKGSFSTLEIQRTEQGDSAMYLCASSSHGGITETQYFGPGTRLLVL.